The following is a T cell receptor (beta chain) sequence with its context. The specificity of this receptor is unknown. Base qualities are not recorded, but no much larger clone differs from it by a single base. The method behind the library was 5' RACE. These reads were obtained on an Illumina HiSeq 2500. The second PCR ran for roughly 6 to 11 cycles and used a J-beta primer mix along with a sample-barcoded 5' primer. Each TCR beta cDNA molecule received a unique molecular identifier from a template-switch 5' adaptor carrying 12 random nucleotides. At least 2.5 million CDR3-containing paired-end reads were obtained from each sample. The Mint cDNA synthesis kit, primed by a TRBC-specific oligonucleotide, was used to synthesize first-strand cDNA from all RNA. Following uracil-DNA glycosylase treatment, all cDNA underwent a first 18-cycle PCR with the universal primers M1SS and BC2_uni_R. The authors processed their data as follows. Each sample was normalized by randomly selecting 1 million high-quality reads, each carrying a distinct molecular identifier. Reads with shared molecular identifiers were discarded instead of being binned into consensus sequences. MiTCR, with a Q25 quality threshold and the strictest error-elimination algorithm, was used for CDR3 identification, clonotype clustering and error correction. A nonparametric unseen species model with Euler transformation was used to estimate a lower bound on total TCR beta diversity. TCRdb trimmed public reads at Q25 via fastp, called clones via MiXCR and kept in-frame beta chains. Each entry is one CDR3 protein sequence, shown with its most common DNA and genes. These V and J calls derive from TCRdb rather than the authors' analysis. This sample gives 1,500,000 or so distinct CDR3 sequences in total; about 42% of them show up just once. The ten largest clones take up roughly 3.7% of the sample.

The cysteine opens and the phenylalanine closes a CDR3 of 15 amino acids. Of all the DNA, just the CDR3 is kept, 45 bases in frame from base 1. The germline V gene gives CDR1 as SGHDN and CDR2 as FVKESK. Deletion took 2 bases off V and 12 bases off J, with a span of 20 bases between the germline ends. The donors were 40 or so Caucasian individuals from Russia, aged roughly 6 to 100 years, who were systemically healthy. Ten milliliters of peripheral blood were drawn from each donor into EDTA-treated Vacutainer tubes. Ficoll-Paque density-gradient centrifugation was used to isolate PBMCs, with at least 6 million per sample. Trizol reagent was used to extract total RNA from PBMCs, with at least 6 micrograms per sample. Naive CD45RAhigh/CD27high T cell percentages were measured by flow cytometry on a PBMC aliquot from every donor. This record comes from a study of blood T cells in healthy people across ages (dated by TCRdb to between 2014 and 2017). Regarding the complete study: In model experiments, roughly one uniquely barcoded TCR beta cDNA molecule per two T cells was captured by template switching. The donors were split into four age groups: young (average about 15 years), middle-aged (39), aged (roughly 65) and long-lived (approximately 89). Donors of different ages were randomly distributed across sequencing lanes to avoid experimental bias. The study analyzed two additional independent replicas of 1 million unique cDNA reads from the same blood draw for two donors, one aged 18 to 30 and one aged 80 or older. To track age-related changes in TCR beta repertoire diversity, the study relied on deep sequencing normalized with unique cDNA molecular identifiers.

Beyond this particular receptor, the publication reports: Estimates of total diversity based on one million sequenced T cells were regarded as lower bounds and as underestimates. There was a strong correlation between observed TCR beta diversity and the percentage of naive T cells measured by flow cytometry. As age increased, observed TCR beta diversity per million T cells dropped in a roughly linear way, and a significant reduction was already evident by age 40. Because profiling used bulk unsorted PBMCs, naive and antigen-experienced compartments could not be compared conclusively. The CMV infection status of donors was not known, potentially confounding age-related changes in expanded clonotypes. The long-lived group showed more naive CD4+ T cells, fewer expanded clones and increased TCR diversity than the aged group, suggesting age selection.

The clonotype originates from a woman aged 18 to 35 in good health. This receptor chain uses TRBV14 and TRBJ2-1; no confident D gene assignment can be made. Sequencing used blood. Read as DNA, the sequence is TGTGCCAGCAGCCAACTCCAGGACGCTCCCGATGGGCAGTTCTTC. Its translation reads: CASSQLQDAPDGQFF.